Listed below are T cell receptor beta chains from one sample, sequenced in a study of OX40 agonist ivuxolimab in advanced cancers. Generated by immunoSEQ multiplex PCR, the TCRdb table keeps only in-frame clones and is missing some. The sample lists around 35,000 clones, about 72% seen once, with 22% in the top ten. Sequenced here: CD4+ or CD8+ T cells sorted from blood, sampled in a trial of the OX40 agonist ivuxolimab. These receptors all come from an adult with an advanced solid tumor such as melanoma, head and neck, liver or kidney cancer. The CDR3 runs from the conserved cysteine through the conserved F or W. The D gene is left open where the match is weak. Clone size, where shown, is once, few, many, or a class for clones that have expanded.

d_gene	v_gene	abundance	j_gene	CDR3nt	CDR3aa
TRBD2	TRBV14	-	TRBJ2-2	TGTGCCAGCAGCCCCACCGCGGGAGGCACCGGGGAGCTGTTTTTT	CASSPTAGGTGELFF
TRBD2	TRBV29-1	-	TRBJ2-7	TGCAGCGTTGGGGATAGCGGGAGGCGGAACGAGCAGTACTTC	CSVGDSGRRNEQYF
TRBD2	TRBV7-2	-	TRBJ2-1	TGTGCCAGCAGCTCGATTCGGACTAGCGGGAGGGCGAATGAGCAGTTCTTC	CASSSIRTSGRANEQFF
-	TRBV18	few	TRBJ1-4	TGTGCCAGCTCACAGTCGGTACGGGAAAAACTGTTTTTT	CASSQSVREKLFF
-	TRBV7-2	-	TRBJ2-2	TGTGCCAGCAGCGACGGGACTCTCAACACCGGGGAGCTGTTTTTT	CASSDGTLNTGELFF
-	TRBV11-2	-	TRBJ2-7	TGTGCCAGCAGCCTTGACTTGGACAGCACTGAGCAGTACTTC	CASSLDLDSTEQYF
-	TRBV7-8	-	TRBJ2-7	TGTGCCAGCAGCTTTGGGGGCACCTACGAGCAGTACTTC	CASSFGGTYEQYF
TRBD1	TRBV6-5	-	TRBJ2-1	TGTGCCAGCAGTTACATAAACAGGGGGTCCAATGAGCAGTTCTTC	CASSYINRGSNEQFF
TRBD2	TRBV5-4	once	TRBJ2-3	TGTGCCAGCAGCATCGGGACTACTGATACGCAGTATTTT	CASSIGTTDTQYF
-	TRBV18	medium-sized	TRBJ2-3	TGTGCCAGCTCACCGGGGACTGCAGATACGCAGTATTTT	CASSPGTADTQYF
-	TRBV11-2	-	TRBJ1-2	TGTGCCAGCAGCACGGGAAGGCATGACTATGGCTACACCTTC	CASSTGRHDYGYTF
TRBD1	TRBV4-1	-	TRBJ2-7	TGCGCCAGCAGCCAAGATCATCCGGGACAGGGGTACGAGCAGTACTTC	CASSQDHPGQGYEQYF
-	TRBV6-9	-	TRBJ1-6	TGTGCCAGCAGCAACCCCCCGGTTTCACCCCTCCACTTT	CASSNPPVSPLHF
-	TRBV27	-	TRBJ2-6	TGTGCCAGCAGTTTATGGACCTCTGCATCTGGGGCCAACGTCCTGACTTTC	CASSLWTSASGANVLTF
-	TRBV14	many	TRBJ1-3	TGTGCCAGCAGCCAAGTACTCCAGAGAACTGGAAACACCATATATTTT	CASSQVLQRTGNTIYF
-	TRBV7-2	-	TRBJ2-3	TGTGCCAGCAGCTTAGCAGTAGTACCGGATACGCAGTATTTT	CASSLAVVPDTQYF
-	TRBV27	-	TRBJ2-6	TGTGCCAGCAGTTCCTTCTCAAGCTCTGGGGCCAACGTCCTGACTTTC	CASSSFSSSGANVLTF
-	TRBV2	-	TRBJ1-5	TGTGCCAGCACCGAGGGGGGATCCCCCCAGCATTTT	CASTEGGSPQHF
-	TRBV7-3	-	TRBJ1-3	TGTGCCAGCAGCCCCGGGCCTGGAAACACCATATATTTT	CASSPGPGNTIYF
TRBD2	TRBV4-1	-	TRBJ2-7	TGCGCCAGCAGCCAACTTACCATGGGACTAGCGGCGAACGAGCAGTACTTC	CASSQLTMGLAANEQYF
-	TRBV11-3	-	TRBJ2-3	TGTGCCAGCAGCTTCCGGGCAGGTTCCACAGATACGCAGTATTTT	CASSFRAGSTDTQYF
-	TRBV9	-	TRBJ2-1	TGTGCCAGCAGCGTAGGAGGGATTTATGAGCAGTTCTTC	CASSVGGIYEQFF
-	TRBV5-1	-	TRBJ2-2	TGCGCCAGCAGCTTGGCCAGGGGCACCGGGGAGCTGTTTTTT	CASSLARGTGELFF
TRBD1	TRBV5-1	-	TRBJ2-5	TGCGCCAGCAGCTTGTGGGGGACAGTACAAGAGACCCAGTACTTC	CASSLWGTVQETQYF
TRBD1	TRBV25-1	-	TRBJ2-2	TGTGCCAGCAGTGAATTTAGTGGACAGGCCGAAACCGGGGAGCTGTTTTTT	CASSEFSGQAETGELFF
-	TRBV4-3	-	TRBJ1-2	TGCGCCAGCAGCCCCGAGCTGGGGGGAGCTGGCTATGGCTACACCTTC	CASSPELGGAGYGYTF
-	TRBV30	-	TRBJ2-2	TGTGCCTGGAGAAGACGGGACACCGGGGAGCTGTTTTTT	CAWRRRDTGELFF
TRBD2	TRBV7-6	once	TRBJ2-3	TGTGCCAGCAGCTCCAGACTAGCGGGGCAGGATACGCAGTATTTT	CASSSRLAGQDTQYF
TRBD2	TRBV11-2	-	TRBJ2-7	TGTGCCAGCAGCTTCAGCGGGGGGGCCTACGAGCAGTACTTC	CASSFSGGAYEQYF
-	TRBV6-4	-	TRBJ1-6	TGTGCCAGCAGTGAGGGGTACCTGGGCAATTCACCCCTCCACTTT	CASSEGYLGNSPLHF
-	TRBV27	-	TRBJ2-3	TGTGCCAGCAGACCTCGACAGGGACTCACAGATACGCAGTATTTT	CASRPRQGLTDTQYF
TRBD1	TRBV7-8	-	TRBJ2-5	TGTGCCAGCAGCTTAGGGACAGGGGTGCGAGAGACCCAGTACTTC	CASSLGTGVRETQYF
-	TRBV27	-	TRBJ2-7	TGTGCCAGCAGTCCCGCCTCCCGGGGCAACTCCTACGAGCAGTACTTC	CASSPASRGNSYEQYF
-	TRBV4-1	once	TRBJ2-5	TGCGCCAGCAACGATCCTCAGACAGATTCAGAGACCCAGTACTTC	CASNDPQTDSETQYF
-	TRBV11-2	-	TRBJ2-7	TGTGCCAGCAGCCACTCCATCTACGAGCAGTACTTC	CASSHSIYEQYF
TRBD2	TRBV7-2	-	TRBJ2-5	TGTGCCAGCAGCATAACCAGCGGGAGTCGGGGGACCCAGTACTTC	CASSITSGSRGTQYF
-	TRBV11-1	-	TRBJ2-7	TGTGCCAGCAGCTTAGGGATCGGAGGGTACGAGCAGTACTTC	CASSLGIGGYEQYF
-	TRBV7-8	-	TRBJ1-1	TGTGCCAGCAGCGTCGGGGTATCCTATGAAGCTTTCTTT	CASSVGVSYEAFF
TRBD2	TRBV6-4	-	TRBJ2-3	TGTGCCAGCAGTGACACCTCTAGCGGGGGGGGCACAGATACGCAGTATTTT	CASSDTSSGGGTDTQYF
-	TRBV6-1	-	TRBJ1-2	TGTGCCAGCAGTGAGGGTGAACGGATCGGGGGACTTCTCTATGGCTACACCTTC	CASSEGERIGGLLYGYTF
-	TRBV19	medium-sized	TRBJ1-1	TGTGCCAGTAGTGCGGAGGGTTACACTGAAGCTTTCTTT	CASSAEGYTEAFF
-	TRBV4-2	-	TRBJ2-5	TGTGCCAGCAGCCAAGTGCAGGGGGGACAAGAGACCCAGTACTTC	CASSQVQGGQETQYF
-	TRBV10-2	-	TRBJ2-3	TGCGCCAGCTCGATGCTAAGCACAGATACGCAGTATTTT	CASSMLSTDTQYF
-	TRBV7-7	once	TRBJ2-5	TGTGCTAGCACCCCTGGGCTGAAAGAGACCCAGTACTTC	CASTPGLKETQYF
-	TRBV6-5	few	TRBJ1-1	TGTGCCAGAATACCGTTCATGAACACTGAAGCTTTCTTT	CARIPFMNTEAFF